This TCR beta chain was recorded in a study of blood T cells in healthy people across ages. The CDR3 sequence is 13 residues long. Germline V CDR1 and CDR2: SGHTA, FQGNSA. With 5 bases clipped from V and 13 bases from J, the junction kept 11 bases outside the gene matches. Peripheral blood samples of approximately 10 milliliters were drawn from each donor. With a J-beta primer mix and a sample-barcoded 5' primer, a second PCR ran about 7 to 12 cycles. One entry per CDR3 protein results from TCRdb running MiXCR on the 5' RACE reads. In the table there are about 1.5 million distinct CDR3 sequences, around 40% of which are singletons.

The specimen sequenced was blood. This sequence joins TRBV7-2 and TRBJ2-4; 7 bases agree with TRBD2. The TCR comes from a woman aged 18 to 35 in good health. In DNA form, the CDR3 reads TGTGCCAGCAGCACTAGCGCCCGTACTCGGCAGTACTTC. Translation: CASSTSARTRQYF.